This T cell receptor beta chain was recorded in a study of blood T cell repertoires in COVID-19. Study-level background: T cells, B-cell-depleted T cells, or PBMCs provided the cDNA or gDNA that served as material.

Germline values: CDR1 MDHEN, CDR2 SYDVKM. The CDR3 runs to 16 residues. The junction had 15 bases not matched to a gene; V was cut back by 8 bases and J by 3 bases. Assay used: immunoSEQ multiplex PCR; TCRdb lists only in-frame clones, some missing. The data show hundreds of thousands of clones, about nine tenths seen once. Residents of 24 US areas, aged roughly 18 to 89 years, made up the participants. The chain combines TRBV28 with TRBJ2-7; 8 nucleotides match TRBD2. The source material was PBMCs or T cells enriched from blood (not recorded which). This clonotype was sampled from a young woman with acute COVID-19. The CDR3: CASRPDFGGRFYEQYF. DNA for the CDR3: TGTGCCAGCCGCCCCGACTTCGGCGGGAGGTTCTACGAGCAGTACTTC. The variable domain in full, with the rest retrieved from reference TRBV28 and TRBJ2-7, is DVKVTQSSRYLVKRTGEKVFLECVQDMDHENMFWYRQDPGLGLRLIYFSYDVKMKEKGDIPEGYSVSREKKERFSLILESASTNQTSMYLCASRPDFGGRFYEQYFGPGTRLTVT.